One sample yielded the 9 T cell receptor beta chains listed below, sequenced in a study of Ad26.COV2.S vaccination and SARS-CoV-2 variants. The treatment is: roughly 20 received Ad26.COV2.S at low or high dose, single or two shots; a few received placebo; per-sample allocation not given. Collection of samples fell on day 63 after the first vaccine or placebo injection. Assay used: immunoSEQ multiplex PCR; TCRdb lists only in-frame clones, some missing. Here the sample spans about 320,000 clones, about 82% being singletons. Source: peripheral blood, taken in a trial of Ad26.COV2.S vaccine versus placebo. The receptors come from a person between 18 and 65 years old who received the Ad26.COV2.S COVID-19 vaccine or a placebo.

In its sample, this clone was seen a few times. The rearrangement uses TRBV5-1 and TRBJ1-1; 7 bases are shared with TRBD1. The CDR3 is 15 amino acids. The ends lost 4 bases at V and 5 bases at J; junction bases unmatched: 11. Germline assignment: CDR1 SGHRS and CDR2 YFSETQ. CDR3 sequence (DNA): TGCGCCAGCAGCCCAAGTGACAGGGTTGAAACTGAAGCTTTCTTT. Encoded protein: CASSPSDRVETEAFF.

This clone was counted a few times. The V call is TRBV7-9, the J call TRBJ1-3; no clear D gene. V lost 4 bases, J lost 0 bases, and 7 bases lay in between. The length of the CDR3 is 14 residues. CDR1 SEHNR and CDR2 FQNEAQ come from the germline V gene (reference sequence). CDR3 loop: CASSYVSSGNTIYF. In DNA, the CDR3 is TGTGCCAGCAGCTACGTAAGCTCTGGAAACACCATATATTTT. The variable domain in full, completed from reference TRBV7-9 and TRBJ1-3, reads DTGVSQNPRHKITKRGQNVTFRCDPISEHNRLYWYRQTLGQGPEFLTYFQNEAQLEKSRLLSDRFSAERPKGSFSTLEIQRTEQGDSAMYLCASSYVSSGNTIYFGEGSWLTVV.

The chain couples TRBV5-1 to TRBJ1-1; TRBD1 might be the D (5 bases). Trimming stripped 4 bases from V and 0 bases from J, with 16 bases between. CDR3 size: 16 residues. Germline V gives CDR1 SGHRS, CDR2 YFSETQ. The CDR3 is CASSHPTEGLNTEAFF. For the CDR3, the DNA is TGCGCCAGCAGCCACCCCACAGAGGGGTTGAACACTGAAGCTTTCTTT.

The chain has TRBV5-1 and TRBJ2-3, with 12 nucleotides matching TRBD1. Germline CDR1 is SGHRS and CDR2 is YFSETQ. The CDR3 totals 16 residues. J lost 8 bases, V lost 3 bases, and 10 bases had no gene match. The CDR3 sequence is CASSSELGTGGATQYF. The CDR3 DNA follows: TGCGCCAGCAGCTCGGAGCTAGGGACAGGGGGCGCTACGCAGTATTTT.

This clone appeared once. J is TRBJ1-2 and V is TRBV12-5; 7 nucleotides agree with TRBD1. The CDR3 is made up of 15 amino acids. Germline V gene lookup returns CDR1 LGHNT and CDR2 FRNRAP. The trim removed 1 base at V and 0 bases at J, leaving 2 bases unmatched. The CDR3 bases are TGTGCTAGTGGTTTGGGGCAGGGGGCTAACTATGGCTACACCTTC. It specifies CASGLGQGANYGYTF. The full variable domain, with the rest looked up from reference TRBV12-5 and TRBJ1-2, is DARVTQTPRHKVTEMGQEVTMRCQPILGHNTVFWYRQTMMQGLELLAYFRNRAPLDDSGMPKDRFSAEMPDATLATLKIQPSEPRDSAVYFCASGLGQGANYGYTFGSGTRLTVV.

The CDR3 loop is CASSLARGSTDTQYF. CDR3 in DNA: TGTGCCAGCAGCTTGGCCCGGGGTAGCACAGATACGCAGTATTTT. The genes are TRBV5-4 and TRBJ2-3; a weak D match, TRBD2 (5 bases). CDR1 is SGHNT and CDR2 is YYREEE in the germline V gene (reference sequence). Trimming took 0 bases from V and 0 from J, leaving 8 bases between them. The CDR3 totals 15 residues.

V and J are TRBV7-2 and TRBJ1-5, with D possibly TRBD1 on 5 matching bases. V lost 6 bases and J 6 bases, leaving 12 bases between the germline ends. Germline-derived CDR1 and CDR2 are SGHTA and FQGNSA. CDR3 length equals 13 residues. The CDR3: CASRGGSGQPQHF. The CDR3 DNA sequence: TGTGCCAGCAGGGGGGGATCAGGTCAGCCCCAGCATTTT. The variable domain in full, with the rest retrieved from reference TRBV7-2 and TRBJ1-5, is GAGVSQSPSNKVTEKGKDVELRCDPISGHTALYWYRQSLGQGLEFLIYFQGNSAPDKSGLPSDRFSAERTGGSVSTLTIQRTQQEDSAVYLCASRGGSGQPQHFGDGTRLSIL.

V is TRBV30 and J is TRBJ2-5; 8 bases are shared with TRBD2. From germline, CDR1 is GTSNPN and CDR2 SVGIG (reference sequence). The junction had 9 bases not matched to a gene; V was cut back by 2 bases and J by 4 bases. The CDR3 contains 15 residues. CDR3 region: CAWSRGSGGRETQYF. The CDR3 DNA follows: TGTGCCTGGAGTAGGGGCAGCGGGGGAAGAGAGACCCAGTACTTC.

This clone has just one count. The chain links TRBV6-5 to TRBJ1-4, with TRBD1 as a possible D gene (5 bases). Per the germline V gene, CDR1 is MNHEY and CDR2 is SVGAGI. The CDR3 has 13 residues. Trimming took off 8 bases at V and 11 bases at J, with 18 bases between the two ends. CDR3 bases: TGTGCCAGCGCAGCGGTTGGGGGATTTAAACTGTTTTTT. Translated, it gives CASAAVGGFKLFF.